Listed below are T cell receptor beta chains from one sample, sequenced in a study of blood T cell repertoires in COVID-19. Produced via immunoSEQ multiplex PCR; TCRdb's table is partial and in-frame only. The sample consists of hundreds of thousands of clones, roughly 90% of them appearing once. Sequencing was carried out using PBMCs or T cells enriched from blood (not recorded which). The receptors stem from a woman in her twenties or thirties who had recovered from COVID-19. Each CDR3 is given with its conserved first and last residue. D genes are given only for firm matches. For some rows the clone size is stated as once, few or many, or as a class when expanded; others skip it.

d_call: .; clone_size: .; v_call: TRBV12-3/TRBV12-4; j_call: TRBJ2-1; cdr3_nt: TGTGCCAGCAGTTTGAGCAGGTACAATGAGCAGTTCTTC; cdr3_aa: CASSLSRYNEQFF
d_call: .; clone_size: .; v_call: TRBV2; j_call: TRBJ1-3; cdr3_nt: TGTGCCAGCAGTGAGGAGCAGACTGGAAACACCATATATTTT; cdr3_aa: CASSEEQTGNTIYF
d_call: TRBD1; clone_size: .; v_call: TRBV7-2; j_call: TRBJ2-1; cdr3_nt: TGTGCCAGCAGCTTAGGAATGGGACAGGGAGCCAATGAGCAGTTCTTC; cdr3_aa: CASSLGMGQGANEQFF
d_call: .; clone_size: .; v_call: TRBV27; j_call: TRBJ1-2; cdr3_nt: TGTGCCAGCAGTTCTACCCCATCCGGAGTAGGCTACACCTTC; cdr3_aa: CASSSTPSGVGYTF
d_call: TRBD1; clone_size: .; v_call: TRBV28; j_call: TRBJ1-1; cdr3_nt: TGTGCCAGCAGTTTCCTGGACAGGGGGGGCACTGAAGCTTTCTTT; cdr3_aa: CASSFLDRGGTEAFF
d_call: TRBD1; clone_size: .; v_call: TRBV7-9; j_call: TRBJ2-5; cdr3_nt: TGTGCCAGCAGTGGACCAAGGACAGGGGGCTTCACGCGGGAGACCCAGTACTTC; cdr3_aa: CASSGPRTGGFTRETQYF
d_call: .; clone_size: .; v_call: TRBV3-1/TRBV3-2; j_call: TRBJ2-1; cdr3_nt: TGTGCCAGCAGCCAAGAGGAAGGCAGGGAAAAAAAGTACAATGAGCAGTTCTTC; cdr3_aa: CASSQEEGREKKYNEQFF
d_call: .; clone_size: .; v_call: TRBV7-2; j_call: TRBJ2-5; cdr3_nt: TGTGCCAGCAGCTTAGCGGGGGGCCAAGAGACCCAGTACTTC; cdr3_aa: CASSLAGGQETQYF
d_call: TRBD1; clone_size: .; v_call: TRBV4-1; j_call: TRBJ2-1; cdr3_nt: TGCGCCAGCAGCTATGAGACAGGGCTCTACAATGAGCAGTTCTTC; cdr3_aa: CASSYETGLYNEQFF
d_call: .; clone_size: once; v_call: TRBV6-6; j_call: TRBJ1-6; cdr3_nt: TGTGCCAGCAGTTACACCAGACAGGAGCCCCTCCACTTT; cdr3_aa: CASSYTRQEPLHF
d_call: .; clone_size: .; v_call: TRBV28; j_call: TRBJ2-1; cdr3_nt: TGTGCCAGCAGCAACCAGGGAAACCGGGGGAGCAATGAGCAGTTCTTC; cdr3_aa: CASSNQGNRGSNEQFF
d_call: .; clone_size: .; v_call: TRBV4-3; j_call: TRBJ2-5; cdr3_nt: TGCGCCAGCAGCCAAGGGGGGCCCGCCGAGACCCAGTACTTC; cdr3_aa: CASSQGGPAETQYF
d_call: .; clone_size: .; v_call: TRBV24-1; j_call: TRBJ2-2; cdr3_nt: TGTGCCACCAGTGATGGTGGGCAGGGGATAGTGAAGCTGTTTTTT; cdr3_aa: CATSDGGQGIVKLFF
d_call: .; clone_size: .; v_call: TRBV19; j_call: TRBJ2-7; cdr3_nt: TGTGCCAGTAGTCAGATCGGGGCCTACGAGCAGTACTTC; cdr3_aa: CASSQIGAYEQYF
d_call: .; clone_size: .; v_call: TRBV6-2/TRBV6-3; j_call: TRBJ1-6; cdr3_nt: TGTGCCAGCAGTCATCAGGGAATCGGGAATTCACCCCTCCACTTT; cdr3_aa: CASSHQGIGNSPLHF
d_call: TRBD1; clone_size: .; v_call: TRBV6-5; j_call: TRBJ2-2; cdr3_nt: TGTGCCAGCATTTTCGGGACAGACACCGGGGAGCTGTTTTTT; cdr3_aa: CASIFGTDTGELFF
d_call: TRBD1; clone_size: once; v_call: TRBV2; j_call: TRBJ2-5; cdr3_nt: TGTGCCAGCAGTCGATCGGGACAGTCAGAGACCCAGTACTTC; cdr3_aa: CASSRSGQSETQYF
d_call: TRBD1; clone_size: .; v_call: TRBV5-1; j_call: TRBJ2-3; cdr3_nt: TGCGCCAGCAGCTTTACAGGGGATCTCCGCACAGATACGCAGTATTTT; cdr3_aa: CASSFTGDLRTDTQYF
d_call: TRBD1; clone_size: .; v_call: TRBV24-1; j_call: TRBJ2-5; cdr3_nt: TGTGCCACCAGTGACTGGGGACAGGGGGAGGGGACCCAGTACTTC; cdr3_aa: CATSDWGQGEGTQYF
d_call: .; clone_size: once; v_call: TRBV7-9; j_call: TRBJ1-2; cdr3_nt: TGTGCCAGCAGCTTAGGCCTCGCGGGGACCCATCGAGGCTACACCTTC; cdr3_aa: CASSLGLAGTHRGYTF
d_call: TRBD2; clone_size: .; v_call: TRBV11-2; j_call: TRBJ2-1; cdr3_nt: TGTGCCAGCAGCCCTCCCCCCGGGGGGTGGTACAATGAGCAGTTCTTC; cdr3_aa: CASSPPPGGWYNEQFF
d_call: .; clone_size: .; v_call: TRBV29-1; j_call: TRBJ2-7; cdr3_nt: TGCAGCGTTGTATTTGTCGCAGGGGGGAAAGAGCAGTACTTC; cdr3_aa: CSVVFVAGGKEQYF
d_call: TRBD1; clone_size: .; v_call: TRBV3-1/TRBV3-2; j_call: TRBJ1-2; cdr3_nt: TGTGCCAGCAGCCAAGACCCTGGGGGGACAGGGGGCGACTATGGCTACACCTTC; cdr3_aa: CASSQDPGGTGGDYGYTF
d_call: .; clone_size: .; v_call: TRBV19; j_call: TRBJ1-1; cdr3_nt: TGTGCCAGTACCCACAGGGATTTGAACACTGAAGCTTTCTTT; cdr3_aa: CASTHRDLNTEAFF
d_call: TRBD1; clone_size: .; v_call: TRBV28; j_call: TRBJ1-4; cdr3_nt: TGTGCCAGCAGACTCGCGAGGGGGCTTAATGAAAAACTGTTTTTT; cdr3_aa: CASRLARGLNEKLFF
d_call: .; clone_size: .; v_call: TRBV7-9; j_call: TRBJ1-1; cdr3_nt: TGTGCCAGCAGCTCAGCCTACACTGAAGCTTTCTTT; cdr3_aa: CASSSAYTEAFF